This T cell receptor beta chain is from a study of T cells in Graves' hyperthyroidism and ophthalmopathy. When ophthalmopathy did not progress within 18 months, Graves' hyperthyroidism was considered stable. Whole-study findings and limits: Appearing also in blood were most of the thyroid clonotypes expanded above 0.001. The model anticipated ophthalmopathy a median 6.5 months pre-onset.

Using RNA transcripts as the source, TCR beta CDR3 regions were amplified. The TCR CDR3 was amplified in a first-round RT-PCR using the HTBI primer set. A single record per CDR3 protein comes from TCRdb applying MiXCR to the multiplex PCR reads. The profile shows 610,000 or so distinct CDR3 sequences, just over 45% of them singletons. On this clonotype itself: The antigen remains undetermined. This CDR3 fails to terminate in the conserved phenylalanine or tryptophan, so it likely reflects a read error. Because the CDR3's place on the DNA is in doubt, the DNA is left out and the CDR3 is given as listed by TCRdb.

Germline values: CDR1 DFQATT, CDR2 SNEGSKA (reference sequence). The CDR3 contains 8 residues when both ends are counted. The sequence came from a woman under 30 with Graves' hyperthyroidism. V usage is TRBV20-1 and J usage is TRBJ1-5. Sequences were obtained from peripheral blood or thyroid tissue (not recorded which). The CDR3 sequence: CSARGLRE.